A single sample is the source of the 19 T cell receptor beta chains below, sequenced in a study of cytomegalovirus exposure and HLA in healthy donors. TCRdb's copy holds only in-frame clones and misses some; the assay was immunoSEQ multiplex PCR. The sample consists of some 140,000 clones, around 85% of them appearing once. Sequencing input: PBMCs. The origin of the receptors is a man younger than 35 in good health and CMV-seronegative.

This clone occurred a few times. The chain combines TRBV21-1 with TRBJ2-7; the DNA was not used to check the table's D call, TRBD1. TRBV21-1 is a listed pseudogene. The CDR3 has 14 amino acids. CDR3 in amino acids: CASSNGQGSYEQYF. As DNA, the CDR3 is TGTGCCAGCAGCAATGGGCAGGGCTCCTACGAGCAGTACTTC.

The rearrangement joins TRBV9 to TRBJ2-2; 7 bases agree with TRBD1. After removal of 9 bases from V and 0 bases from J, the junction contained 5 bases not matched to a gene. The CDR3 contains 14 residues. Germline lookup yields CDR1 SGDLS and CDR2 YYNGEE. The CDR3 region is CATAGTANTGELFF. The CDR3 DNA reads TGTGCCACAGCCGGGACAGCGAACACCGGGGAGCTGTTTTTT.

The chain is built from TRBV27 and TRBJ1-1; possibly TRBD1 for D (5 bases). The V gene's germline CDR1 is MNHEY and CDR2 SMNVEV (reference sequence). Trimming stripped 1 base from V and 4 bases from J, with 13 bases between. This CDR3 comprises 15 residues. CDR3 loop: CASSLFGGAVTEAFF. The DNA for the CDR3 is TGTGCCAGCAGTTTATTCGGTGGGGCAGTCACTGAAGCTTTCTTT.

The DNA of the CDR3 is TGTGCCAGCAGATCGGGGGAGGATACGCAGTATTTT. The encoded protein is CASRSGEDTQYF. V usage is TRBV6-1 and J usage is TRBJ2-3, with D possibly TRBD2 on 6 matching bases. CDR3 length: 12 residues. Germline V CDR1 and CDR2: MNHNS, SASEGT. Between the trimmed V and J ends, which lost 6 bases and 6 bases, there was a span of 10 bases.

The J gene is TRBJ2-6, the V gene TRBV19, with a tentative D call TRBD1 (6 bases). The CDR3 is 19 amino acids. The ends were cut back, 5 bases at V and 1 base at J, with 21 bases in the middle. Germline CDR1 is LNHDA and CDR2 is SQIVND (reference sequence). CDR3 bases: TGTGCCAGTAGTTCCCACGACAGGACCCGACTATCTGGGGCCAACGTCCTGACTTTC. It encodes CASSSHDRTRLSGANVLTF.

V usage is TRBV18 and J usage is TRBJ2-7; tentative D call: TRBD1 (6 bases). With 0 bases removed from V and 6 bases from J, the gap between germline ends came to 12 bases. CDR1 is KGHSH and CDR2 is LQKENI in the germline V gene. The CDR3 is made up of 14 amino acids. The CDR3 reads CASSPPTGWGEQYF. CDR3 DNA sequence: TGTGCCAGCTCACCACCCACAGGGTGGGGCGAGCAGTACTTC.

V gene TRBV27 combines with J gene TRBJ1-2; 8 nucleotides match TRBD1. V lost 5 bases to trimming and J lost 1 base; unmatched junction nucleotides: 15. In germline, CDR1 is MNHEY, CDR2 SMNVEV (reference sequence). The CDR3 contains 18 residues. The CDR3 region is CASSRTGPLKLGNYGYTF. The DNA of the CDR3 is TGTGCCAGCAGTAGGACAGGGCCCCTTAAACTCGGTAACTATGGCTACACCTTC.

This clone is a singleton in its sample. The J gene is TRBJ1-6, the V gene TRBV19; 7 bases agree with TRBD1. The CDR3 contains 18 residues. V lost 3 bases, J lost 0 bases, and 8 bases stayed unmatched. Germline V CDR1 and CDR2: LNHDA, SQIVND (reference sequence). The DNA for the CDR3 is TGTGCCAGTAGTATGGTCGGGACAGAAAGCTCCTATAATTCACCCCTCCACTTT. This encodes CASSMVGTESSYNSPLHF.

The V gene is TRBV28, the J gene TRBJ2-5, with D unclear. CDR1 is MDHEN and CDR2 is SYDVKM in the germline V gene. CDR3 length: 11 residues. V was pared by 0 bases and J by 7 bases, with 3 bases between. CDR3 loop: CASSLWRTQYF. CDR3 nucleotide sequence: TGTGCCAGCAGTTTATGGAGGACCCAGTACTTC.

The V and J genes are TRBV7-2 and TRBJ2-1; D not certain. The CDR3 consists of 13 residues. Germline CDR1 and CDR2: SGHTA and FQGNSA. V was clipped by 5 bases and J by 9 bases, with 14 bases between them. DNA for the CDR3: TGTGCCAGCAGCCGATCCCCCTATATTGAGCAGTTCTTC. It codes for CASSRSPYIEQFF.

In this sample, this clone turned up once. The chain carries TRBV6-5 and TRBJ2-7, with D possibly matching TRBD2 (6 bases). Germline lookup yields CDR1 MNHEY and CDR2 SVGAGI. This CDR3 is 16 amino acids long. The ends were cut back, 2 bases at V and 4 bases at J, with 18 bases in the middle. CDR3 coding DNA: TGTGCCAGCAGTTACACCTCGGGACTGGAAGAATACGAGCAGTACTTC. As protein: CASSYTSGLEEYEQYF.

The chain recombines TRBV10-2 with TRBJ2-3; maybe TRBD1 (6 bases). V was cut by 5 bases and J by 2 bases, with 14 bases left in between. CDR1 is WSHSY, CDR2 SAAADI, per germline. CDR3 size: 15 residues. CDR3 in amino acids: CASSSGVVPTDTQYF. In DNA form, the CDR3 reads TGCGCCAGCAGTTCAGGGGTAGTTCCCACAGATACGCAGTATTTT.

The DNA for the CDR3 is TGCGCCAGCAGCTTCCGGGGGGACTCCTACGAGCAGTACTTC. Its translation is CASSFRGDSYEQYF. This chain links TRBV5-1 with TRBJ2-7; 7 bases map to TRBD2. The CDR3 spans 14 residues. After removal of 2 bases from V and 0 bases from J, the junction contained 2 bases not matched to a gene. Germline V gene lookup returns CDR1 SGHRS and CDR2 YFSETQ.

V and J are TRBV19 and TRBJ2-5, with 9 positions matching TRBD2. V shed 9 bases, J shed 2 bases, and the junction held 4 bases outside the gene matches. Germline CDR1 LNHDA, CDR2 SQIVND (reference sequence). The CDR3 runs 13 residues. For the CDR3, the DNA is TGTGCCAGCCGACTAGCGGCTCAAGAGACCCAGTACTTC. Translating gives CASRLAAQETQYF.

The chain employs TRBV30 and TRBJ2-1; 8 bases match TRBD2. The CDR3 is 13 amino acids. Unmatched junction bases numbered 4, after V lost 0 bases and J lost 9 bases. Per germline, CDR1 GTSNPN and CDR2 SVGIG (reference sequence). CDR3 nucleotides: TGTGCCTGGAGTGTTAGCGGGATAGCTGAGCAGTTCTTC. This codes for CAWSVSGIAEQFF.

V and J are TRBV19 and TRBJ1-6; 8 bases are a match to TRBD1. V was clipped by 5 bases and J by 11 bases; unmatched bases: 5. The germline V gene has CDR1 LNHDA and CDR2 SQIVND (reference sequence). The CDR3 sequence is 13 residues long. The CDR3 DNA is TGTGCCAGTAGTGATACACAGGGGGCACCCCTCCACTTT. Residues: CASSDTQGAPLHF.

V is TRBV27 and J is TRBJ2-5; D is undetermined. Per germline, CDR1 MNHEY and CDR2 SMNVEV (reference sequence). The V gene lost 2 bases and the J gene lost 1 base, with 5 bases spanning the gap. The CDR3 consists of 13 residues. The CDR3 DNA reads TGTGCCAGCAGTTTAGACTCCCAAGAGACCCAGTACTTC. Encoded protein: CASSLDSQETQYF.

The rearrangement uses TRBV11-3 and TRBJ2-1, with TRBD1 identical over 8 bases. The V segment lost 10 bases and the J segment 4 bases; nucleotides outside the gene matches: 9. Germline CDR1 reads SGHNT; CDR2 reads YENEEA. The CDR3 consists of 14 residues. The CDR3 loop reads CATDPGGEYNEQFF. CDR3 sequence (DNA): TGTGCCACCGACCCAGGGGGCGAATACAATGAGCAGTTCTTC.

The chain employs TRBV4-2 and TRBJ2-4; the match to TRBD1 covers 12 bases. This CDR3 comprises 20 residues. With V trimmed by 1 base and J by 0 bases, 10 bases remained unmatched. Per germline, CDR1 LGHNA and CDR2 YNFKEQ. This chain's CDR3 is CASSQGGGQGAGLAKNIQYF. The CDR3 DNA reads TGTGCCAGCAGCCAAGGAGGGGGACAGGGGGCGGGATTAGCCAAAAACATTCAGTACTTC.